The T cell receptor (beta chain) described here comes from a study of blood T cell repertoires in COVID-19. Study-level background: The United States, Italy and Spain provided the acute and convalescent COVID-19 samples. In each case, the material was cDNA or gDNA derived from T cells, B-cell-depleted T cells, or PBMCs.

Original handling: The authors estimated nucleated cell counts from reference gene primer amplification. Method: immunoSEQ multiplex PCR; TCRdb's copy keeps in-frame clones and lacks some. From that table come the V and J calls and clone size; the DNA was used to work out D and trimming. The table records 120,000 to 150,000 clones, about 74% of them present only once. CDR1 LNHDA and CDR2 SQIVND come from the germline V gene (reference sequence). CDR3 size: 17 residues. With V trimmed by 2 bases and J by 3 bases, 8 bases remained unmatched. The gene calls are TRBV19 and TRBJ2-1; 9 nucleotides agree with TRBD1. The sample consisted of peripheral blood. This sequence was found in a man aged 45-65 years with acute or convalescent COVID-19. CDR3 amino acids: CASSINSGTGYYNEQFF. The CDR3 region has the DNA TGTGCCAGTAGTATAAACTCCGGGACAGGGTACTACAATGAGCAGTTCTTC.